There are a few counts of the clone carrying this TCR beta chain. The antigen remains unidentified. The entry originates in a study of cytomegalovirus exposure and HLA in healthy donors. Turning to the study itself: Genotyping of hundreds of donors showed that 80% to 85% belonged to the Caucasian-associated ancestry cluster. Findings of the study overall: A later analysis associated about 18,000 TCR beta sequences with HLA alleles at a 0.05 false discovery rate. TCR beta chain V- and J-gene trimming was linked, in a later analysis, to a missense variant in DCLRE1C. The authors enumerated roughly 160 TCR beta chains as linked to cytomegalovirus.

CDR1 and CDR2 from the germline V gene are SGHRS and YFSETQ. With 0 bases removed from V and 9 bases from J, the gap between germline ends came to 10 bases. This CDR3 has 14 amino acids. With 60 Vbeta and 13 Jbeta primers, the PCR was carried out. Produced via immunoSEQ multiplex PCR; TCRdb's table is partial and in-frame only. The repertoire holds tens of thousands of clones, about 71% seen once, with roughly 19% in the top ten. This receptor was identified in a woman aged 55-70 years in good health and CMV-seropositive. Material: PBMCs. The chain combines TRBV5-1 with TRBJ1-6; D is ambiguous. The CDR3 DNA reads TGCGCCAGCAGCTTGGACAGTACGTCTTCACCCCTCCACTTT. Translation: CASSLDSTSSPLHF.